This TCR beta chain was sequenced for a study of CXCR3-negative and CXCR3-positive naive CD8 T cells. Overall study findings and caveats: Unlike memory cells, which differed, naive CXCR3-negative and CXCR3-positive cells had similar TRBV-TRBJ usage.

Naivety in CD8+ T cells corresponded to a CD45RO-CCR7+CD27+CD95- phenotype. Comment on this clonotype: The antigen is not known.

In preparing the TRB cDNA libraries, 5' RACE with UMI labels was used. From its re-call of the 5' RACE reads, TCRdb lists each CDR3 protein once, without DNA. The sample table sets out 50,000 to 75,000 distinct CDR3 sequences. Per the germline V gene, CDR1 is DFQATT and CDR2 is SNEGSKA (reference sequence). This CDR3 contains 15 residues. This receptor was obtained from a human donor in good health. Some clones in this sample may be carry-over from other donors' samples. Sequencing was carried out using naive CXCR3- CD8+ T cells from blood. This sample's subset: CD45RO-CCR7+CD27+CD95- naive CD8+ T cells lacking CXCR3 (TNR3-). The chain uses TRBV20-1 and TRBJ2-5; TCRdb's D call, TRBD2, is unchecked because there is no DNA. CDR3 sequence reads: CSAPLAGEALETQYF.